This TCR beta chain stems from a study of T cells after yellow fever vaccination. Study-wide context: Some fractions had low cell numbers, and these were prepared with SMART-Seq v4 Ultra Low Input. Study-wide points: Reappearing after the booster were most of the clones from primary vaccination (about 96% CD4, approximately 88% CD8).

V shed 0 bases, J shed 4 bases, and the junction held 6 bases outside the gene matches. Per germline, CDR1 SGDLS and CDR2 YYNGEE. This CDR3 contains 15 residues. Conversion of TCR transcripts into cDNA relied on 5'RACE template switching, which added a universal primer site and UMIs. From the 5' RACE reads, TCRdb called clonotypes with MiXCR, one entry per CDR3 protein. The profile shows just under 85,000 distinct CDR3 sequences, roughly 15% of them singletons. Sequencing used CD8+ T cells not binding an NS4B(214-222) dextramer, sorted from PBMCs, obtained less than 25 days after the first yellow fever vaccination. The rearrangement links TRBV9 to TRBJ2-5, with 7 bases identical to TRBD1. This clonotype was sampled from a man between 18 and 29 years old who received the YFV17D yellow fever vaccine. Here the CDR3 reads CASSVDETGRETQYF. The CDR3 DNA reads TGTGCCAGCAGCGTAGATGAGACAGGGAGAGAGACCCAGTACTTC.